The rows below give T cell receptor beta chains drawn from one sample of a study of cytomegalovirus exposure and HLA in healthy donors. Generated by immunoSEQ multiplex PCR, the TCRdb table keeps only in-frame clones and is missing some. The sample holds 150,000 to 200,000 clones, around 82% seen once. Sequencing was done on a sample of PBMCs. Every receptor here comes from a woman aged 50 to 60 in good health and CMV-seropositive. CDR3s include the opening cysteine and the closing phenylalanine or tryptophan.

v_gene: TRBV6-5
CDR3aa: CASSYQGNTEAFF

v_gene: TRBV6-1
CDR3aa: CATGQGYGYTF

v_gene: TRBV7-9
CDR3aa: CASSAGGYEQYF

v_gene: TRBV19
CDR3aa: CASRGAGSNTEAFF

v_gene: TRBV2
CDR3aa: CASSEVRAFSYNSPLHF

v_gene: TRBV6-5
CDR3aa: CASSPGQSSYEQYF

v_gene: TRBV11-2
CDR3aa: CATTSFGGRDSPLHF

v_gene: TRBV6-1
CDR3aa: CASSEYKNTEAFF

v_gene: TRBV9
CDR3aa: CASSVDWTSVIDTQYF

v_gene: TRBV19
CDR3aa: CASSIEKGSGGYTF

v_gene: TRBV11-2
CDR3aa: CASSHTGQGSNEQFF

v_gene: TRBV12-5
CDR3aa: CASGLVTFVARGEYNEQFF

v_gene: TRBV7-3
CDR3aa: CASSARDRGPDTQYF

v_gene: TRBV14
CDR3aa: CASSQWSSSYNEQFF

v_gene: TRBV5-1
CDR3aa: CASSSLAGGSYEQYF

v_gene: TRBV21-1
CDR3aa: CASSPHRTPEGAPLHF

v_gene: TRBV27
CDR3aa: CASSSGTGIGNEKLFF

v_gene: TRBV5-5
CDR3aa: CASSSTQDRRFF

v_gene: TRBV2
CDR3aa: CASRWTGGAYEQYF

v_gene: TRBV19
CDR3aa: CASSIVALAENNEQFF

v_gene: TRBV19
CDR3aa: CATLEGTYGYTF

v_gene: TRBV14
CDR3aa: CASSRGLAGVWEQYF

v_gene: TRBV7-6
CDR3aa: CASSLGGGSTNEKLFF

v_gene: TRBV23-1
CDR3aa: CASSPWGGTGNSYEQYF

v_gene: TRBV6-1
CDR3aa: CASSEALPAGGYNTGELFF

v_gene: TRBV6-1
CDR3aa: CASSRLAGGTDTQYF

v_gene: TRBV6-6
CDR3aa: CASRADRGYYGYTF

v_gene: TRBV2
CDR3aa: CASSGGQGTYEQYF

v_gene: TRBV7-3
CDR3aa: CASSLKGVGTDTQYF

v_gene: TRBV30
CDR3aa: CAWSADRTTYEQYF

v_gene: TRBV15
CDR3aa: CATSTWTKPYEQYF

v_gene: TRBV5-1
CDR3aa: CASSPRPGGSTDTQYF

v_gene: TRBV5-6
CDR3aa: CAASGDSHYEQYF